This T cell receptor (beta chain) was recovered during a study of graft-versus-host responses after intestinal transplantation. In the study overall: Among the recipients, all got anti-thymocyte globulin induction and then tacrolimus and steroids for 3 to 4 years.

V was cut by 8 bases and J by 5 bases, with 6 bases left in between. The CDR3 consists of 10 residues. The germline gives CDR1 MNHEY, CDR2 SVGAGI. This table comes from immunoSEQ multiplex PCR, and its TCRdb copy is limited to in-frame clones, with some not included. The sample lists some 87,000 clones, just under 95% seen once, with about 0.28% in the top ten. On this clone itself: Its antigen remains unknown.

Study findings and constraints: Early HvG declines after transplant were associated with peak circulating GvH clone levels.

The chain recombines TRBV6-5 with TRBJ2-5, with D perhaps matching TRBD2 (5 bases). The sample in question was unstimulated CD4+ T cells sorted from spleen or lymph node cells, obtained before intestinal transplant. This receptor was obtained from a human donor who received an intestinal transplant. The CDR3 DNA follows: TGTGCCAGCGGACTTGAGACCCAGTACTTC. Amino acids: CASGLETQYF.